This T cell receptor (beta chain) was recovered during a study of CXCR3-negative and CXCR3-positive naive CD8 T cells. Whole-study findings and limits: Both naive subsets showed comparably high diversity, and memory CD8+ cells showed much lower diversity. Memory cells differed in TRBV-TRBJ usage, but naive CXCR3-negative and CXCR3-positive cells had similar usage.

The libraries of TRB cDNA were constructed through 5' RACE using UMI labels. From the 5' RACE reads, TCRdb lists one entry per CDR3 protein and no DNA. Its listing shows about 57,000 distinct CDR3 sequences. This CDR3 is built from 16 residues. CDR1 SGHDT and CDR2 YYEEEE come from the germline V gene. As regards this clonotype: What it binds is unknown.

The genes are TRBV5-6 and TRBJ2-7; TCRdb indicates TRBD2, and absent DNA this call remains unverified. The TCR originated in a human donor in good health. Some clones in this sample may be carry-over from other donors' samples. Sequenced input: memory CD8+ T cells from blood. The CDR3 here is CASSWGRAGPSYEQYF. Together with reference TRBV5-6 and TRBJ2-7, the CDR3 gives the full variable domain: DAGVTQSPTHLIKTRGQQVTLRCSPKSGHDTVSWYQQALGQGPQFIFQYYEEEERQRGNFPDRFSGHQFPNYSSELNVNALLLGDSALYLCASSWGRAGPSYEQYFGPGTRLTVT.